Listed here are 5 T cell receptor beta chains from one sample, sequenced in a study of CD4+ T cells in melanoma. Here immunoSEQ multiplex PCR was the method, and the copy in TCRdb shows in-frame clones only, minus some. This table has more than 8,500 clones, roughly two thirds appearing once. The specimen was peripheral blood. These receptors all come from a human donor with melanoma.

The V gene is TRBV6-5, the J gene TRBJ1-3; possible D gene TRBD1, 6 bases. The CDR3 runs to 15 residues. Trimming took off 8 bases at V and 4 bases at J, with 18 bases between the two ends. Germline CDR1 is MNHEY and CDR2 is SVGAGI. The CDR3 is CASSPGGAGGNTIYF. The CDR3 region has the DNA TGTGCCAGCTCCCCCGGGGGGGCGGGGGGAAACACCATATATTTT.

About this clone: A read error may account for a junction end that differs from germline. The V gene is TRBV15, the J gene TRBJ1-3; 7 bases agree with TRBD1. This CDR3 has 18 residues. Germline CDR1 and CDR2: LNHNV and YYDKDF (reference sequence). As DNA, the CDR3 is TGTGCCACCAGAAGAGTCCCGGGACAGTTACCCTCTGGAAACACCATATATTTT. It is translated as CATRRVPGQLPSGNTIYF. Supplemented by reference TRBV15 and TRBJ1-3, the full variable domain reads DAMVIQNPRYQVTQFGKPVTLSCSQTLNHNVMYWYQQKSSQAPKLLFHYYDKDFNNEADTPDNFQSRRPNTSFCFLDIRSPGLGDTAMYLCATRRVPGQLPSGNTIYFGEGSWLTVV.

V usage is TRBV6-1 and J usage is TRBJ1-5, with 7 nucleotides matching TRBD1. This CDR3 has 18 amino acids. Germline V gene sequence: CDR1 MNHNS, CDR2 SASEGT. The ends lost 2 bases at V and 6 bases at J; junction bases unmatched: 16. This CDR3 is CASSELWGTGVKGQPQHF. In nucleotides, the CDR3 is TGTGCCAGCAGTGAACTTTGGGGAACAGGGGTGAAGGGTCAGCCCCAGCATTTT.

The chain links TRBV7-9 to TRBJ1-1; possibly TRBD1 for D (6 bases). The CDR3 runs to 14 residues. Between the trimmed V and J ends, which lost 6 bases and 1 base, there was a span of 12 bases. Looked up from germline, CDR1 is SEHNR and CDR2 is FQNEAQ (reference sequence). The CDR3 DNA reads TGTGCCAGCAGGTCGACAGGTACGAACACTGAAGCTTTCTTT. Its translation is CASRSTGTNTEAFF.

The chain joins TRBV2 to TRBJ1-4, with a weak D call TRBD1 (5 bases). This CDR3 comprises 13 residues. CDR1 and CDR2 (germline): SNHLY, FYNNEI. The V and J ends lost 8 bases and 8 bases respectively, with 15 bases between them. The CDR3 bases are TGTGCCAGCGCCCGGGACCTACGCGAAAAACTGTTTTTT. Its translation: CASARDLREKLFF. Together with reference TRBV2 and TRBJ1-4, the CDR3 gives the full variable domain: EPEVTQTPSHQVTQMGQEVILRCVPISNHLYFYWYRQILGQKVEFLVSFYNNEISEKSEIFDDQFSVERPDGSNFTLKIRSTKLEDSAMYFCASARDLREKLFFGSGTQLSVL.